This T cell receptor beta chain was profiled in a study of T cells in narcolepsy. Study-level findings and limits: In some patient and control memory CD4+ samples, autoreactive clones were absent.

Details on this clone: The antigen is not known.

The V end lost 2 bases, the J end lost 7 bases, and 12 bases lay between the germline ends. The length of the CDR3 is 14 residues. Germline V gives CDR1 MDHEN, CDR2 SYDVKM. Generated by immunoSEQ multiplex PCR, the TCRdb table keeps only in-frame clones and is missing some. Of about 30,000 clones listed, roughly four fifths are singletons. The receptor's source is a human donor in good health. V is TRBV28 and J is TRBJ1-5; a weak D match, TRBD1 (6 bases). Sequences were obtained from memory (CD45RA-) CD4+ T cells from blood. The CDR3 region has the DNA TGTGCCAGCAGTTTAACACAGGGAGGGCAGCCCCAGCATTTT. Its protein product is CASSLTQGGQPQHF. Variable domain in full (rest from reference TRBV28 and TRBJ1-5): DVKVTQSSRYLVKRTGEKVFLECVQDMDHENMFWYRQDPGLGLRLIYFSYDVKMKEKGDIPEGYSVSREKKERFSLILESASTNQTSMYLCASSLTQGGQPQHFGDGTRLSIL.